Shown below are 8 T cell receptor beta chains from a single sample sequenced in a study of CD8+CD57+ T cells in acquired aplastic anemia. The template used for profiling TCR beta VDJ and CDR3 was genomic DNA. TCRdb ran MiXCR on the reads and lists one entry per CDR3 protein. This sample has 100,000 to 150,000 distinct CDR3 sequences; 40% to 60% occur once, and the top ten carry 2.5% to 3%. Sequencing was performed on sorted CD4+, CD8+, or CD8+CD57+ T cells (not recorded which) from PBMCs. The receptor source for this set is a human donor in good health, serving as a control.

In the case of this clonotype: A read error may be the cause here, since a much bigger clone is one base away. This chain's CDR3 is CARSFTIGGDTQYF. The CDR3 DNA sequence: TGTGCCCGCAGCTTTACAATCGGGGGAGATACGCAGTATTTT. The J gene is TRBJ2-3, the V gene TRBV5-5; tentatively, D is TRBD2 (6 bases). CDR1 is SGHKS and CDR2 is YYEKEE in the germline V gene (reference sequence). This CDR3 comprises 14 residues.

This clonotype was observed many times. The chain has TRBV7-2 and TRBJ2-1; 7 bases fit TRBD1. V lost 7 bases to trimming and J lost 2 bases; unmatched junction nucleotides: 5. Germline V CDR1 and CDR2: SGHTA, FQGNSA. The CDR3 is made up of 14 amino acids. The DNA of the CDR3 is TGTGCCAGCACCTCGGACAGGACCTACAATGAGCAGTTCTTC. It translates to CASTSDRTYNEQFF.

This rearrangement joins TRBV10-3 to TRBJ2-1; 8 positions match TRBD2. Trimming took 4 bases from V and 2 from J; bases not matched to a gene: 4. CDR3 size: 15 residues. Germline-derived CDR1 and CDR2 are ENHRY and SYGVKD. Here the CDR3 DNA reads TGTGCCATCAGTGGGGTCGGGGGGGCCTACAATGAGCAGTTCTTC. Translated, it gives CAISGVGGAYNEQFF.

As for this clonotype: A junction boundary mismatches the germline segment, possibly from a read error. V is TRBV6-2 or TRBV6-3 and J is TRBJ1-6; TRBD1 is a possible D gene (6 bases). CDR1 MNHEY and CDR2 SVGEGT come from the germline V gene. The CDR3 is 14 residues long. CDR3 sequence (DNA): TGTACCAGCACTGTGGCAGGGGAGCTTTCACCCCTCCACTTT. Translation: CTSTVAGELSPLHF.

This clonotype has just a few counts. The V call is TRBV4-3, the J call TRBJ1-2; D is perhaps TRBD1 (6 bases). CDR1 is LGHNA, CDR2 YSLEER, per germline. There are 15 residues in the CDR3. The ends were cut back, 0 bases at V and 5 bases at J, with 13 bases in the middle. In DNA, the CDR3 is TGCGCCAGCAGCCAAGAAGGCGGGCAGGGGTATGGCTACACCTTC. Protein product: CASSQEGGQGYGYTF.

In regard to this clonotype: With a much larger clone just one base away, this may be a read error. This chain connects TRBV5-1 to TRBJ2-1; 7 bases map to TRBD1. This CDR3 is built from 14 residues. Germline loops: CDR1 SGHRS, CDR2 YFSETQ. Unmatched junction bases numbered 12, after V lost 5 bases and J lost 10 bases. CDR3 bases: TGCGCCAGCAGTTCTCTGGCGAGGGGACAGGAGCAGTTCTTC. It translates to CASSSLARGQEQFF.

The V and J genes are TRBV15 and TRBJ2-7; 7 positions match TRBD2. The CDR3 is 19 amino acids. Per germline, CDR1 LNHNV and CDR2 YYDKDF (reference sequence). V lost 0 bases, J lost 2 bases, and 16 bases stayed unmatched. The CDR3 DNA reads TGTGCCACCAGCAGAGATAAACCATGGGGGGGTACCCTAACCTACGAGCAGTACTTC. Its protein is CATSRDKPWGGTLTYEQYF.

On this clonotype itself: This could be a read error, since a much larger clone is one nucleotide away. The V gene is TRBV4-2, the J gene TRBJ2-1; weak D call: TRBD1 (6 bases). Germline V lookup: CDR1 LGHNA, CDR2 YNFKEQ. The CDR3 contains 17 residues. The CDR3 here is CASSQQDRDYSYDEQFF. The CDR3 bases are TGTGCCAGCAGCCAACAGGACAGAGATTATTCCTACGATGAGCAGTTCTTC.